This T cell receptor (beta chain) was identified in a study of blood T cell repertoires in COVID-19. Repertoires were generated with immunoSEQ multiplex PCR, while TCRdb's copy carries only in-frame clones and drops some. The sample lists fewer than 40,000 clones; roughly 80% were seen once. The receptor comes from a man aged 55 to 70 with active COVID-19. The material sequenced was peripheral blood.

This chain's CDR3 is CASSQETGYEQYF. CDR3 bases: TGCGCCAGCAGTCAAGAGACGGGTTACGAGCAGTACTTC. The chain recombines TRBV23-1 with TRBJ2-7, with unresolved D. TRBV23-1 is reported as an ORF; its role is uncertain. The CDR3 is 13 amino acids. Trimming pared 2 bases from V and 4 bases from J, leaving 9 bases between.